This T cell receptor (beta chain) was captured by sequencing in a study of OX40 agonist ivuxolimab in advanced cancers. Study-wide background: Previous treatment with anti-PD-1, anti-PD-L1 or anti-CTLA-4 therapy was allowed; roughly 40% had received some. General study points: Averaging showed that CD8+ T cells had more expanded clones than CD4+ did.

Systemic immunosuppression or autoimmune disease history was grounds to exclude patients. TCRdb's copy holds only in-frame clones and misses some; the assay was immunoSEQ multiplex PCR. The sample has some 51,000 clones; about 78% are singletons. Trimming took 5 bases from V and 0 from J, leaving 7 bases between them. Germline V gene sequence: CDR1 SGHTA, CDR2 FQGTGA. This CDR3 contains 13 residues. Points on this clone: Its antigen is as yet unknown.

The sequencing here drew on CD4+ or CD8+ T cells sorted from blood, taken in a trial of the OX40 agonist ivuxolimab. The chain recombines TRBV7-3 with TRBJ1-1; D unresolved. The sequence derives from an adult with an advanced solid tumor such as melanoma, head and neck, liver or kidney cancer. The CDR3 reads CASSKEMNTEAFF. The CDR3 nucleotides are TGTGCCAGCAGCAAGGAAATGAACACTGAAGCTTTCTTT.